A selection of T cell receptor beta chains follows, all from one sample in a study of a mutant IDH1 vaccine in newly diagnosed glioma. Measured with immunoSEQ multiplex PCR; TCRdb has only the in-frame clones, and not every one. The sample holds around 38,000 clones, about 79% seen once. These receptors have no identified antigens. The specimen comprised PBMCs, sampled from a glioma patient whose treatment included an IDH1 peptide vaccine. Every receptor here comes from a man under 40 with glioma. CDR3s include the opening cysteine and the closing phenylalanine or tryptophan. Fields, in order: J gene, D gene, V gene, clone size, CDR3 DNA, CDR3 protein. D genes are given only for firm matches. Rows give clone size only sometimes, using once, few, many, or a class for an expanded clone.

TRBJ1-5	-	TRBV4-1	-	TGCGCCAGCAGCCAAGAGCGGGGCCGGGGTCAGCCCCAGCATTTT	CASSQERGRGQPQHF
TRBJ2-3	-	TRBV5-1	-	TGCGCCAGCAGCATACGGACAGGCACAGATACGCAGTATTTT	CASSIRTGTDTQYF
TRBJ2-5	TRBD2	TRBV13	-	TGTGCCAGCAGCCCATCAACGGGACTAGCCAATCAAGAGACCCAGTACTTC	CASSPSTGLANQETQYF
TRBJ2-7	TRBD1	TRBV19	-	TGTGCCAGTAGTATCCGGGGACAGGGGGCCTCCTACGAGCAGTACTTC	CASSIRGQGASYEQYF
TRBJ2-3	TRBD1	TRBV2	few	TGTGCCAGCAGTCATGGGACAGCTAGCACAGATACGCAGTATTTT	CASSHGTASTDTQYF
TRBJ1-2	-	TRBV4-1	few	TGCGCCAGCAGCCAAGAGCAGGGATTCTATGGCTACACCTTC	CASSQEQGFYGYTF
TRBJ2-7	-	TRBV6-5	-	TGTGCCAGCAGTTACTCAGGACAGTCCTACGAGCAGTACTTC	CASSYSGQSYEQYF
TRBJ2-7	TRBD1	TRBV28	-	TGTGCCAGCAGTCTGGGACAGACCTACGAGCAGTACTTC	CASSLGQTYEQYF
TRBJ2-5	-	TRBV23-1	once	TGCGCCAGCAGCCCTCCTGACAGACAAGAGACCCAGTACTTC	CASSPPDRQETQYF
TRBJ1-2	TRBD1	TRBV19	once	TGTGCCAGTACCTTCAGGGGGCAGGGTTATGGCTACACCTTC	CASTFRGQGYGYTF
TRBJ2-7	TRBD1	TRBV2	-	TGTGCCAGCAGAGCGGACAGGGGGTACGAGCAGTACTTC	CASRADRGYEQYF
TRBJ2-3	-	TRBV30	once	TGTGCCTGGAGAGAAAATCGATTTCGCACAGATACGCAGTATTTT	CAWRENRFRTDTQYF
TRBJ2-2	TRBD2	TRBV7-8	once	TGTGCCAGCAGCCCCCCGGGCGGGGGTAACACCGGGGAGCTGTTTTTT	CASSPPGGGNTGELFF
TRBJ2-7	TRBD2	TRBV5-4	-	TGTGCCAGCAGCTTGGGGCTAGCGGGGACCTACGAGCAGTACTTC	CASSLGLAGTYEQYF
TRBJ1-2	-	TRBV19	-	TGTGCCAGTAGTCTAAACGGGGCCACAGATGGCTACACCTTC	CASSLNGATDGYTF
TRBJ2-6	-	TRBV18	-	TGTGCCAGCTCATCCCTCGGGACGGAGTTAGGAGCTGGGGCCAACGTCCTGACTTTC	CASSSLGTELGAGANVLTF
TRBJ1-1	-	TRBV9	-	TGTGCCAGCAGCGCTAACCGGGAGATTTTTTTGAACACTGAAGCTTTCTTT	CASSANREIFLNTEAFF
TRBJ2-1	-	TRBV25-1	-	TGTGCCAGCGTACGGGGAGGGGGGCGAGTTGTCCGAGAGCAGTTCTTC	CASVRGGGRVVREQFF
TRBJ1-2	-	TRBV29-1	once	TGCAGCGTCTCAGCGACGCAAGCTAACTATGGCTACACCTTC	CSVSATQANYGYTF
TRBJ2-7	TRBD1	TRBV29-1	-	TGCAGCGTTTATACAGGGGTCAGCGAGCAGTACTTC	CSVYTGVSEQYF
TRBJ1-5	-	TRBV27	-	TGTGCCAGCAGTCCGACTCCGAATCAGCCCCAGCATTTT	CASSPTPNQPQHF
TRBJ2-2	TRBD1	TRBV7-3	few	TGTGCCAGCAGCACTCTGACAGGGAAGGCCGGGGAGCTGTTTTTT	CASSTLTGKAGELFF
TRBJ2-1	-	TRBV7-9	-	TGTGCCAGCAGCACACTCGAGACGGGCGACAATGAGCAGTTCTTC	CASSTLETGDNEQFF
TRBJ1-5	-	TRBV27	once	TGTGCCAGCAGACAGGGAAGCAATCAGCCCCAGCATTTT	CASRQGSNQPQHF
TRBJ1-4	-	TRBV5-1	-	TGCGCCAGCAGCTTGGCCCCTTATGGGGCAGACAATGAAAAACTGTTTTTT	CASSLAPYGADNEKLFF
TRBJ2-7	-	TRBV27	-	TGTGCCAGCAGTCACGGCACCTACGAGCAGTACTTC	CASSHGTYEQYF
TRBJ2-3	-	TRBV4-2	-	TGTGCCAGCAGCCAAGACGACGGGGTTCTAAGCACAGATACGCAGTATTTT	CASSQDDGVLSTDTQYF
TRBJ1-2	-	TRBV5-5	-	TGTGCCAGCAGCTCCGAGGGGCCGGGCTACACCTTC	CASSSEGPGYTF
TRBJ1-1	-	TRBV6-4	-	TGTGCCAGCAGTGACTCGGGGGAGGAGCGCACTGAAGCTTTCTTT	CASSDSGEERTEAFF
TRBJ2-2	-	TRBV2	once	TGTGCCAGCAAAGGGACCACGAACACCGGGGAGCTGTTTTTT	CASKGTTNTGELFF
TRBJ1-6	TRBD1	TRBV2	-	TGTGCCAGCAGACAGGGGTACAGGGATAATTCACCCCTCCACTTT	CASRQGYRDNSPLHF
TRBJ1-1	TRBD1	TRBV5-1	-	TGCGCCAGCGGACAGGGGAATACTGAAGCTTTCTTT	CASGQGNTEAFF
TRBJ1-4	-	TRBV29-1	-	TGCAGCGTCGAGACCGGATTTAATGAAAAACTGTTTTTT	CSVETGFNEKLFF
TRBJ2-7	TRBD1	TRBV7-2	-	TGTGCCAGCAGCTTGGACAGGGACTCCTACGAGCAGTACTTC	CASSLDRDSYEQYF
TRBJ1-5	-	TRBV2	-	TGTGCCAGCAGTCTTGACGGTATCAATCAGCCCCAGCATTTT	CASSLDGINQPQHF
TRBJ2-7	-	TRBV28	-	TGTGCCAGCATTCCCATCCGGGACAAGGTCTACGAGCAGTACTTC	CASIPIRDKVYEQYF
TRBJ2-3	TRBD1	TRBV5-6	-	TGTGCCAGCAGCGTCCGGGACAGAATCACAGATACGCAGTATTTT	CASSVRDRITDTQYF
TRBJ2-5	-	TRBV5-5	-	TGTGCCAGCAGCTCACTGGGACACCGGCCCCAAGAGACCCAGTACTTC	CASSSLGHRPQETQYF
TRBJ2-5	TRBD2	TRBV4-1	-	TGCGCCAGCAGTCACCCGGTAAAAAAAGGAGCGGGGGCCCACCAAGAGACCCAGTACTTC	CASSHPVKKGAGAHQETQYF
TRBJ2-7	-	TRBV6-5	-	TGTGCCAGCAGTTACTCGTCCGACGGCTACGAGCAGTACTTC	CASSYSSDGYEQYF